The text below deals with one TCR beta chain. The antigen is unknown. These data originate in a study of post-analysis software for immune sequencing data. CDR1 and CDR2 from the germline V gene are SGHRS and YFSETQ. The V end lost 0 bases, the J end lost 3 bases, and 13 bases lay between the germline ends. The CDR3 runs to 15 residues. Broader study findings: Controls' normalized Chao1 diversity significantly exceeded that of multiple sclerosis patients. Patients carried several TRBV segments more frequently than controls did, and TRBV5-6, TRBV5-1 and TRBV20-1 were among them. By F measure, samples from a shared preparation batch strongly co-clustered.

Incorporated into the TCR beta cDNA libraries were unique molecular identifiers, which served to reduce PCR and sequencing biases. Each sample of about 0.9 to 10 million input T cells yielded around 500,000 cDNA molecules, so each molecule approximated one T cell. TCRdb re-called the PCR reads through MiXCR, storing one row per CDR3 protein. The data hold 800,000 to 950,000 distinct CDR3 sequences, with about 53% observed a single time. The sample consisted of blood. The sequence came from a girl aged 10 to 17 with multiple sclerosis. V gene TRBV5-1 combines with J gene TRBJ2-7; D gene unclear. The CDR3 DNA is TGCGCCAGCAGCTTGGGCCAGGTCACGATCTACGAGCAGTACTTC. This gives the protein CASSLGQVTIYEQYF.